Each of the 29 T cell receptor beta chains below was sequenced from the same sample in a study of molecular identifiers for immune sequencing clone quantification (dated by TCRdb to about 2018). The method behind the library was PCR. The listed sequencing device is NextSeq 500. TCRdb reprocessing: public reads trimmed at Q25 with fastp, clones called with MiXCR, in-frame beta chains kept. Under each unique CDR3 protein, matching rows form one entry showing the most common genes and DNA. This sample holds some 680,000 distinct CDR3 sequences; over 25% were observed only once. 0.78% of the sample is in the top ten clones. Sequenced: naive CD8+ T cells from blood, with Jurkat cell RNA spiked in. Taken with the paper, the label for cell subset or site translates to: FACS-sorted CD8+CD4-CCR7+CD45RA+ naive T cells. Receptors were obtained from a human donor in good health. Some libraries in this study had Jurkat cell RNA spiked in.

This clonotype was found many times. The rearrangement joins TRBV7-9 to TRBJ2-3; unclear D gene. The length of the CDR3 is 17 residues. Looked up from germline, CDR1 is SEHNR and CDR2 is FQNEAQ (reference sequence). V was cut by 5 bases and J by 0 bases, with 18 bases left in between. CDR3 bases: TGTGCCAGCAGCAGGCCGGTGGCGTTTACTAGCACAGATACGCAGTATTTT. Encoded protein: CASSRPVAFTSTDTQYF.

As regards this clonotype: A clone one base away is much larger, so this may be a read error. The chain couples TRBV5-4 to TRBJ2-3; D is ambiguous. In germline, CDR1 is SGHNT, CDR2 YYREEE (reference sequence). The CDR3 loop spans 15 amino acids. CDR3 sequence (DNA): TGTGCCAGCGGGTCCGGAACCTTTGGCACAGATACGCCGTATTTT. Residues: CASGSGTFGTDTPYF. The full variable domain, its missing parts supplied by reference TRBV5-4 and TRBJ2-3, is ETGVTQSPTHLIKTRGQQVTLRCSSQSGHNTVSWYQQALGQGPQFIFQYYREEENGRGNFPPRFSGLQFPNYSSELNVNALELDDSALYLCASGSGTFGTDTPYFGPGTRLTVL.

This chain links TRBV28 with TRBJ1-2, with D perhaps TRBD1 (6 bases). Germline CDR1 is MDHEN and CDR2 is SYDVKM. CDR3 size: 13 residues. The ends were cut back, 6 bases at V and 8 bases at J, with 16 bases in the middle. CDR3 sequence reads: CASSLNRDRGYTF. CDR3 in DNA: TGTGCCAGCAGCCTAAACAGGGACCGAGGCTACACCTTC.

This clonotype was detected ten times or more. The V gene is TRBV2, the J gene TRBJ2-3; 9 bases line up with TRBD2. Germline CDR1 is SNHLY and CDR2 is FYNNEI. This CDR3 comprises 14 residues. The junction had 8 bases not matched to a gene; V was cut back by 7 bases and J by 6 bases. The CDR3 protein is CASIPSGNVDTQYF. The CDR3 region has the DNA TGTGCCAGCATTCCTAGCGGGAACGTGGATACGCAGTATTTT.

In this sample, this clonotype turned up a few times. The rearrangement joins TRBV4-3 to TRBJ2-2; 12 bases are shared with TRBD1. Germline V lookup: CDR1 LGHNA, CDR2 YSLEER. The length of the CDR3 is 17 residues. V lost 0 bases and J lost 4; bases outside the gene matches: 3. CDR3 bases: TGCGCCAGCAGCCAAGAAGGGACAGGGGGCTTCACCGGGGAGCTGTTTTTT. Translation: CASSQEGTGGFTGELFF.

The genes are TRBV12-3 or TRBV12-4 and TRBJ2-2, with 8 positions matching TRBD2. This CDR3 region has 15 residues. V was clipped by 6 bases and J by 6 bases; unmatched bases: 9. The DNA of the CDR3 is TGTGCCAGCAGGATCGGGGGGGAGTCCCCCGGGGAGCTGTTTTTT. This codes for CASRIGGESPGELFF.

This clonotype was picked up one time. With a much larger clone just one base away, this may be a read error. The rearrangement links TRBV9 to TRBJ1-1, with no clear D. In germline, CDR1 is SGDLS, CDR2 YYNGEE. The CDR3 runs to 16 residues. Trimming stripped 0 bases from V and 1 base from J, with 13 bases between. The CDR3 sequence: CASSVDDTLENTEAFF. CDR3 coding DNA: TGTGCCAGCAGCGTAGACGATACCCTGGAGAACACTGAAGCTTTCTTT.

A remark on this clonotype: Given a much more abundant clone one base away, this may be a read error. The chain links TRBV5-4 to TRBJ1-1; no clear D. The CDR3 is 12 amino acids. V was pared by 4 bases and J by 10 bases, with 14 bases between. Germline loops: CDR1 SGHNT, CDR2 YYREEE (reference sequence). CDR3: CASSPTGSPAFF. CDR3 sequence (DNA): TGTGCCAGCAGCCCAACCGGGAGTCCAGCTTTCTTT.

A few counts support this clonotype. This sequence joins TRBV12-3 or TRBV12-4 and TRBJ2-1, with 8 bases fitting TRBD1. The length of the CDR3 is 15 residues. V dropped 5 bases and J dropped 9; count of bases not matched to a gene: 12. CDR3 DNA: TGTGCCAGCAGTCGAGCCGGGACAGGATTGAGTGAGCAGTTCTTC. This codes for CASSRAGTGLSEQFF.

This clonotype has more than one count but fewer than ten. This chain's CDR3 is CASSKDGNTGELFF. CDR3 DNA: TGCGCCAGCAGCAAGGACGGGAACACCGGGGAGCTGTTTTTT. The chain carries TRBV5-1 and TRBJ2-2; no clear D. Per germline, CDR1 SGHRS and CDR2 YFSETQ. V lost 4 bases and J lost 1, with 8 bases in between. There are 14 residues in the CDR3.

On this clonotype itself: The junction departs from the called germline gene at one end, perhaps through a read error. CDR3 residues: CASSFGGSYAQYF. The CDR3, as DNA: TGTGCCAGCAGCTTTGGCGGATCCTACGCGCAGTACTTC. V gene TRBV11-2 combines with J gene TRBJ2-7; D is unresolved. Germline V gene sequence: CDR1 SGHAT, CDR2 FQNNGV. The CDR3 totals 13 residues.

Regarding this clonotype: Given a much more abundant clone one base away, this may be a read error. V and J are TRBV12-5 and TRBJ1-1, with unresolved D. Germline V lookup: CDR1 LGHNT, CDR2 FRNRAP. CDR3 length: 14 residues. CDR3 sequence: CASGFSVQNTETFF. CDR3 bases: TGTGCTAGTGGTTTTTCCGTGCAGAACACTGAAACTTTCTTT.

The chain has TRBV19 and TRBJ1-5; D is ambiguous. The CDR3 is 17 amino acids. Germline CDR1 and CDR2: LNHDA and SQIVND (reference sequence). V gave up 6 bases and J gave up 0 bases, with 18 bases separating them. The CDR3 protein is CASSRTSGINSNQPQHF. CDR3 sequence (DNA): TGTGCCAGTAGCCGAACCTCCGGGATCAATAGCAATCAGCCCCAGCATTTT.

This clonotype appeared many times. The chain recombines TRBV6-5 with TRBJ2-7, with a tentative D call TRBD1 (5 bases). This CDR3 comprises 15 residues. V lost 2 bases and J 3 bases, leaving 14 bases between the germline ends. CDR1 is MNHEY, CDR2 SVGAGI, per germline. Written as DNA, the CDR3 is TGTGCCAGCAGTTACGGGCAGGGCGTAGGCTACGAGCAGTACTTC. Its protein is CASSYGQGVGYEQYF.

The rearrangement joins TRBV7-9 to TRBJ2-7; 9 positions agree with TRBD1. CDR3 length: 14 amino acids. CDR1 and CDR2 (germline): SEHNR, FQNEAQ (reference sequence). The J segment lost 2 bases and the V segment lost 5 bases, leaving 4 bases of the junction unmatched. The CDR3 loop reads CASSEQGATYEQYF. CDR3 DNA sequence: TGTGCCAGCAGCGAACAGGGGGCGACCTACGAGCAGTACTTC.

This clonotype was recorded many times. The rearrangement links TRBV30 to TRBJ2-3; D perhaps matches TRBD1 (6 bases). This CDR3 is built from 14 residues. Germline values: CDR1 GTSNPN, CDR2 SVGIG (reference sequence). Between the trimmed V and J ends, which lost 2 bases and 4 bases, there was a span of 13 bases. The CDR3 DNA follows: TGTGCCTGGAGTTTAACAGGGTATTCAGATACGCAGTATTTT. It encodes CAWSLTGYSDTQYF.

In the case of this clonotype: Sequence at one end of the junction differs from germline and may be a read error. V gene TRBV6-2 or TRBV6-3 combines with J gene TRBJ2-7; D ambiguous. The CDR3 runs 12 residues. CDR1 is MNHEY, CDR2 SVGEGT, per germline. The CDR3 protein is CASSPLSYEQCF. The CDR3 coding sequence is TGTGCCAGCAGCCCCCTCTCCTACGAGCAGTGCTTC.

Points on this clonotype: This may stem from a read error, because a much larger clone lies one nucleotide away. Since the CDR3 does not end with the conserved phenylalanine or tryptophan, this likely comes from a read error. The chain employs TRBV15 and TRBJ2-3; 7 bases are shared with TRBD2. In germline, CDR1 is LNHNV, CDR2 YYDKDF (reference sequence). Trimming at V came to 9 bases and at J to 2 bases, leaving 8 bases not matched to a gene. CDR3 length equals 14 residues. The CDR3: CATDPGLSTDTQYI. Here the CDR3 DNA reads TGTGCCACAGACCCGGGACTATCCACAGATACGCAGTATATT.

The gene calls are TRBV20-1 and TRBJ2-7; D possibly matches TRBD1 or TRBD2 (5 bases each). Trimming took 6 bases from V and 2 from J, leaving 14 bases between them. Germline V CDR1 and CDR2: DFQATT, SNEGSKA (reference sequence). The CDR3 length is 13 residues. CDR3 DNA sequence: TGCAGTGCCTGGGCTGGGGGACCCTACGAGCAGTACTTC. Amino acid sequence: CSAWAGGPYEQYF.

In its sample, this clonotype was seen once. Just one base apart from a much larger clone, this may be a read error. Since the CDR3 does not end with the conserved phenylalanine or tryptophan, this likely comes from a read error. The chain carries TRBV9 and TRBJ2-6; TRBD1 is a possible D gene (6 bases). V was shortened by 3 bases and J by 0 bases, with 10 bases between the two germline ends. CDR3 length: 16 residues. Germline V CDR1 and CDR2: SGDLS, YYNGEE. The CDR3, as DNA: TGTGCCAGCAGCGGACACAGGGACTCTGGGGCCAACGTCCTGACTATC. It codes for CASSGHRDSGANVLTI.

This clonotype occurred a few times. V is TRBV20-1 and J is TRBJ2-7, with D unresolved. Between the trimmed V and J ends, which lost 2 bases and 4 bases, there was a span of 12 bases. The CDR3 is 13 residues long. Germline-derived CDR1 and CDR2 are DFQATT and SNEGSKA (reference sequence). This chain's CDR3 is CSARSPMGYEQYF. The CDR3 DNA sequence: TGCAGTGCTAGATCCCCGATGGGTTACGAGCAGTACTTC.

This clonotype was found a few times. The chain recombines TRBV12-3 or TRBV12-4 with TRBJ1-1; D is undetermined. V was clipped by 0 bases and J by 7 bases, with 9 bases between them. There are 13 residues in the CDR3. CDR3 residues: CASSLAGPSEAFF. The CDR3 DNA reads TGTGCCAGCAGTTTAGCCGGACCGAGTGAAGCTTTCTTT.

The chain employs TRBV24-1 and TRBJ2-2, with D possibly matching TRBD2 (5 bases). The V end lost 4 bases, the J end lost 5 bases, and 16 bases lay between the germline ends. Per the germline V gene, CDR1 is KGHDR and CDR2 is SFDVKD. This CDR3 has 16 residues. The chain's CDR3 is CATSDPGHRGTGELFF. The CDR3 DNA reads TGTGCCACCAGTGACCCCGGTCATAGAGGGACCGGGGAGCTGTTTTTT.

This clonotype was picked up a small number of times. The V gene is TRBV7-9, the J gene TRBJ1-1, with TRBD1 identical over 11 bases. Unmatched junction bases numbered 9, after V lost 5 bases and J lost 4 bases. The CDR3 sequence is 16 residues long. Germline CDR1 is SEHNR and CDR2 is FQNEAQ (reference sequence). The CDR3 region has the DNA TGTGCCAGCAGCCAGCCCGGACAGGGGGCATCCACTGAAGCTTTCTTT. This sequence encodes CASSQPGQGASTEAFF.

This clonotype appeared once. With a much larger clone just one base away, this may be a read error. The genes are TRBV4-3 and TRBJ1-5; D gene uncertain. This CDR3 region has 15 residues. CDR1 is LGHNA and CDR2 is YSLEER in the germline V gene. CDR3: CACSQEVSGLGPQHF. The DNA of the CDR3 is TGCGCCTGCAGCCAAGAGGTTTCCGGGTTAGGGCCCCAGCATTTT.

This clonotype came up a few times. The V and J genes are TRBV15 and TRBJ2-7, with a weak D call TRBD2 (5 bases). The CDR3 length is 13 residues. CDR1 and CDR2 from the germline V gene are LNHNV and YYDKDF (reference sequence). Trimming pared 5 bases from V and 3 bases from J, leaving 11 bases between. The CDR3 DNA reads TGTGCCACCAGCGACACGGGGATCTACGAGCAGTACTTC. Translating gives CATSDTGIYEQYF.

The CDR3 loop reads CASSTISGFEGYGYTF. The CDR3 DNA is TGTGCCAGCAGCACTATCTCGGGGTTCGAAGGTTATGGCTACACCTTC. The V gene is TRBV7-9, the J gene TRBJ1-2; no clear D gene. Looked up from germline, CDR1 is SEHNR and CDR2 is FQNEAQ (reference sequence). Trimming cost V 5 bases and J 5 bases, with 21 bases left between them. This CDR3 contains 16 residues.

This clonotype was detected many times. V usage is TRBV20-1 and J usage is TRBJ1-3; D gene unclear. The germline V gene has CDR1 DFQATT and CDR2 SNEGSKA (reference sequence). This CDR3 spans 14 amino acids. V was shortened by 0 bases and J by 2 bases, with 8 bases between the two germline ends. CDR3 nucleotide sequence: TGCAGTGCTAGAGATTTGGCAGCTGGAAACACCATATATTTT. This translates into CSARDLAAGNTIYF.

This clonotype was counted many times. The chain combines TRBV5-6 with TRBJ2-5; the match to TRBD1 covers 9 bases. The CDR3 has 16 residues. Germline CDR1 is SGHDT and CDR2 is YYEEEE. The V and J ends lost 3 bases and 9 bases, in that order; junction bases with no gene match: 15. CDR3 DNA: TGTGCCAGCAGCTCCGAACGCGGGACAGGGACTCCTGCCCAGTACTTC. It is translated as CASSSERGTGTPAQYF. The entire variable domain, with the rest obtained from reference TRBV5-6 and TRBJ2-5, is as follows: DAGVTQSPTHLIKTRGQQVTLRCSPKSGHDTVSWYQQALGQGPQFIFQYYEEEERQRGNFPDRFSGHQFPNYSSELNVNALLLGDSALYLCASSSERGTGTPAQYFGPGTRLLVL.